This T cell receptor (beta chain) was recovered during a study of tissue T cells after allogeneic stem cell transplantation. The data were produced by immunoSEQ multiplex PCR, yet TCRdb's version contains in-frame clones alone and is incomplete. This table holds about 9,900 clones, around 50% found once. This CDR3 contains 15 residues. Trimming took off 6 bases at V and 0 bases at J, with 14 bases between the two ends. The V gene's germline CDR1 is MNHEY and CDR2 SMNVEV (reference sequence). The chain carries TRBV27 and TRBJ1-1; no clear D. The sequence was obtained from a female donor aged 60 or older with lung cancer. Source: tissue from the jejunum, taken at autopsy. DNA of the CDR3: TGTGCCAGCAGCCAGGACCCTCCCATGAACACTGAAGCTTTCTTT. It translates to CASSQDPPMNTEAFF.